The clone carrying this T cell receptor beta chain was detected only a few times. Sequence at one end of the junction differs from germline and may be a read error. This sample is drawn from a study of T-cell reconstitution after alpha-beta-depleted transplantation in children. The CDR3 is made up of 11 amino acids. Per germline, CDR1 SQVTM and CDR2 ANQGSEA. Construction of the TCRbeta library involved unique molecular identifiers. TCRdb itself ran the PCR reads through MiXCR, one entry per CDR3 protein. The sample gives 450,000 to 600,000 distinct CDR3 sequences, roughly 33% of which show up once; approximately 2.3% is in the top ten.

The sequence was obtained from a human donor who donated a stem cell graft to a child with aplastic anemia. The chain is built from TRBV29-1 and TRBJ2-1; TRBD2 agrees at 9 bases. This material consisted of PBMCs from the stem cell graft donor, taken from the stem cell graft. The CDR3 bases are TGCAGCGTTGCGGCGGGAGGGCCCCCGGTCTTC. This encodes CSVAAGGPPVF.